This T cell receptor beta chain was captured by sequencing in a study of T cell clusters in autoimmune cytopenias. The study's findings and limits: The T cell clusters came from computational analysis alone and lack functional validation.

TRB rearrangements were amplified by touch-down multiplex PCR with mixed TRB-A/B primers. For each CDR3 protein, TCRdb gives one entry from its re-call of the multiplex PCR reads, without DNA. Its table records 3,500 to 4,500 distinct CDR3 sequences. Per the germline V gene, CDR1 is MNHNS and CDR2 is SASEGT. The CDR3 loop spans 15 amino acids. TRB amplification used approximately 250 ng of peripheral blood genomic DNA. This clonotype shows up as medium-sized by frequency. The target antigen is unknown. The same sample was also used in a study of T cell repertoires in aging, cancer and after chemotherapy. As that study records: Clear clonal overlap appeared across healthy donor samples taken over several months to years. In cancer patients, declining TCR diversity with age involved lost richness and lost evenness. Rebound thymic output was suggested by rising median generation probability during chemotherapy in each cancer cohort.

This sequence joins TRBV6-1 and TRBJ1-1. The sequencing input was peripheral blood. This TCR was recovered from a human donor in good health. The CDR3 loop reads CASSMRFGSGTEAFF.